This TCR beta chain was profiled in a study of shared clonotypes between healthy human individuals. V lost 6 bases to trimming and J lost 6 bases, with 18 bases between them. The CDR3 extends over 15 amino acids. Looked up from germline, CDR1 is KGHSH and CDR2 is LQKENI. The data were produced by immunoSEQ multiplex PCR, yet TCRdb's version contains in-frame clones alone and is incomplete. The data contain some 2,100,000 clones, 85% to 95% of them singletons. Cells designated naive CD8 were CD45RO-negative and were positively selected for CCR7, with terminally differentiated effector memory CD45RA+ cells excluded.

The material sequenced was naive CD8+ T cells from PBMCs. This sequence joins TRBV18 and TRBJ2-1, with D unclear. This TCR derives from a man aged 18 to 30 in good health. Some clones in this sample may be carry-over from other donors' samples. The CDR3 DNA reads TGTGCCAGCTCCCCATCCCCTCCATTTGGCAATGAGCAGTTCTTC. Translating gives CASSPSPPFGNEQFF.